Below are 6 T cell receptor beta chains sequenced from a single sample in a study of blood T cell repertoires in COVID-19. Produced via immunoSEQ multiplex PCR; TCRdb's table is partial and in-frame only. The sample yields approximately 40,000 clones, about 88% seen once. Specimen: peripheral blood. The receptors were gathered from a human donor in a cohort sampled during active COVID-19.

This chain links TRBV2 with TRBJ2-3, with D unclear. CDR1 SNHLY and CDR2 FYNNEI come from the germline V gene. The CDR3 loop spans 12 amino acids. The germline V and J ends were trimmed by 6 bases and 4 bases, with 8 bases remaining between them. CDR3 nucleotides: TGTGCCAGCAGCGACAAGCCAGATACGCAGTATTTT. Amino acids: CASSDKPDTQYF.

The CDR3 is CASSLDYPTGGNYGYTF. DNA of the CDR3: TGCGCCAGCAGCTTGGATTACCCGACAGGGGGAAACTATGGCTACACCTTC. This chain joins TRBV5-1 and TRBJ1-2; 9 bases agree with TRBD1. Germline V gives CDR1 SGHRS, CDR2 YFSETQ. The CDR3 is 17 amino acids. V dropped 0 bases and J dropped 2; count of bases not matched to a gene: 8.

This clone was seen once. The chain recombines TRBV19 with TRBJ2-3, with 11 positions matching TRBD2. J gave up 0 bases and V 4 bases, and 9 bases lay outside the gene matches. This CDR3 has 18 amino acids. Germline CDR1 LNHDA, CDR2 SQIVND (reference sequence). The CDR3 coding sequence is TGTGCCAGTAGTAATGTAAGACTAGCGGGGTCTAGCACAGATACGCAGTATTTT. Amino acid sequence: CASSNVRLAGSSTDTQYF.

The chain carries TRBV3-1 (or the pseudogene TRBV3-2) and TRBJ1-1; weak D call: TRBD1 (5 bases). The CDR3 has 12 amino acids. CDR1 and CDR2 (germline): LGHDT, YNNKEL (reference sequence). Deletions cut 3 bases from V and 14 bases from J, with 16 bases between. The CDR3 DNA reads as TGTGCCAGCAGCCACCAGACAGTCGGGAGGTTCTTT. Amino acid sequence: CASSHQTVGRFF.

CDR3: CASSPPSRGRGTQYF. The CDR3 region has the DNA TGTGCCAGCTCACCACCGAGCAGGGGGCGAGGTACGCAGTATTTT. V and J are TRBV18 and TRBJ2-3, with TRBD1 matching 8 bases. Looked up from germline, CDR1 is KGHSH and CDR2 is LQKENI. This CDR3 spans 15 amino acids. V lost 0 bases and J lost 8; bases outside the gene matches: 7. Together with reference TRBV18 and TRBJ2-3, the CDR3 gives the full variable domain: NAGVMQNPRHLVRRRGQEARLRCSPMKGHSHVYWYRQLPEEGLKFMVYLQKENIIDESGMPKERFSAEFPKEGPSILRIQQVVRGDSAAYFCASSPPSRGRGTQYFGPGTRLTVL.

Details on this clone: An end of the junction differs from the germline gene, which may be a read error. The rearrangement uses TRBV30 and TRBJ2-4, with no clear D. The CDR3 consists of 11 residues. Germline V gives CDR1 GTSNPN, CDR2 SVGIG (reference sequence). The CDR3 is CAWSGPNHGDF. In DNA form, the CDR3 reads TGTGCCTGGAGTGGTCCCAATCACGGTGACTTC.